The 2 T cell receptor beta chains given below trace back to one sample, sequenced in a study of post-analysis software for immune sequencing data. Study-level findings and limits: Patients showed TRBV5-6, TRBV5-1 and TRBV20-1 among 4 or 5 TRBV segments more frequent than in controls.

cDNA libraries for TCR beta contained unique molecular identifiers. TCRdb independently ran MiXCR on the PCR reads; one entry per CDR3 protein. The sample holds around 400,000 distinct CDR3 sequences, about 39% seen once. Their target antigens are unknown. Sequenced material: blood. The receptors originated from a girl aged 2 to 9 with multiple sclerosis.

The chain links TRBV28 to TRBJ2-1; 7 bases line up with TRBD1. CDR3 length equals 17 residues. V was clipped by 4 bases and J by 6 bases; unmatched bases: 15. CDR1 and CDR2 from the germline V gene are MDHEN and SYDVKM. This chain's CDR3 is CASSSPKGGGLINEQFF. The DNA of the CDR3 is TGTGCCAGCAGTTCCCCCAAAGGGGGCGGCTTAATCAATGAGCAGTTCTTC.

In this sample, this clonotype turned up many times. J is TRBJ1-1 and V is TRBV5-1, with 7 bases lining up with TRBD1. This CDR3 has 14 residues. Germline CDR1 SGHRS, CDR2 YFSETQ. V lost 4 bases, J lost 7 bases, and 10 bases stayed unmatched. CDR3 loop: CASSPDRMISEAFF. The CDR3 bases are TGCGCCAGCAGCCCGGACAGGATGATTAGTGAAGCTTTCTTT.